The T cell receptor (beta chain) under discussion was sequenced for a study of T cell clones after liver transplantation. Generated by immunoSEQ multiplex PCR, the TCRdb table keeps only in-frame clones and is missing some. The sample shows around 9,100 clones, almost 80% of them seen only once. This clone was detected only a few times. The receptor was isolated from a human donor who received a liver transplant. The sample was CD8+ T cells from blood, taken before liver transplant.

The CDR3 DNA sequence: TGTGCCAGCAGTGAAGGGTGGGGTGACAGCAATCAGCCCCAGCATTTT. Translating gives CASSEGWGDSNQPQHF. The chain carries TRBV6-1 and TRBJ1-5; D is ambiguous. From germline, CDR1 is MNHNS and CDR2 SASEGT. The V end was cut by 1 base, the J end by 1 base, with 11 bases between. The CDR3 has 16 residues.